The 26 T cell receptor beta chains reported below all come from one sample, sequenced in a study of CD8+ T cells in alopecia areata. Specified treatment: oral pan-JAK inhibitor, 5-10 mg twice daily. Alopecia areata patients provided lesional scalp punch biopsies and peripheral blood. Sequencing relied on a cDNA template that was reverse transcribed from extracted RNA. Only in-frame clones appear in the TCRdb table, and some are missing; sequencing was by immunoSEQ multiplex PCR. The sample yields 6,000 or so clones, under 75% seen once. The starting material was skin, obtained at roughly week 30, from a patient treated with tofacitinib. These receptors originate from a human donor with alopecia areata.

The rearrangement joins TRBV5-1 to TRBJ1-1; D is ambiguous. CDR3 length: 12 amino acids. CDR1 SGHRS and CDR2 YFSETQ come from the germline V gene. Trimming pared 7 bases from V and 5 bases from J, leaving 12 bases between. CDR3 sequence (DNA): TGCGCCAGCCAGAACGACCGGACTGAAGCTTTCTTT. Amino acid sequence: CASQNDRTEAFF.

The CDR3 protein is CASRIQQGQGNTEAFF. CDR3 DNA: TGCGCCAGCAGAATACAACAGGGACAGGGGAACACTGAAGCTTTCTTT. The chain uses TRBV4-1 and TRBJ1-1; 9 nucleotides align to TRBD1. The germline gives CDR1 MGHRA, CDR2 YSYEKL. This CDR3 is built from 16 residues. V lost 6 bases, J lost 1 base, and 9 bases stayed unmatched.

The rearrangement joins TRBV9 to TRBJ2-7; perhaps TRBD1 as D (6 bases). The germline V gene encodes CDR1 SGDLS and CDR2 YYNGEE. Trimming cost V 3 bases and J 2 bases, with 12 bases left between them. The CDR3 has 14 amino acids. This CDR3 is CASSAGDTPYEQYF. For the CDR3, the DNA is TGTGCCAGCAGCGCCGGGGACACCCCCTACGAGCAGTACTTC.

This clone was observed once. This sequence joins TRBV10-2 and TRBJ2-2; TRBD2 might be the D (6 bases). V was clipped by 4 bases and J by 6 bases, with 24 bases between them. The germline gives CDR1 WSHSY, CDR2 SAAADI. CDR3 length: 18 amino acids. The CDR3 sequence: CASSVYFGRGLRSGELFF. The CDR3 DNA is TGCGCCAGCAGTGTCTACTTTGGACGGGGGTTGAGGTCCGGGGAGCTGTTTTTT.

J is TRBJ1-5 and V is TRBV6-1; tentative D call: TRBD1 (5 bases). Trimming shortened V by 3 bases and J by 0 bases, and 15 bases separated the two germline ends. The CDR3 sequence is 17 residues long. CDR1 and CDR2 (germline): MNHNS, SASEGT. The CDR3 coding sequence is TGTGCCAGCAGTGAGGGACTGACATCCGATAGCAATCAGCCCCAGCATTTT. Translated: CASSEGLTSDSNQPQHF.

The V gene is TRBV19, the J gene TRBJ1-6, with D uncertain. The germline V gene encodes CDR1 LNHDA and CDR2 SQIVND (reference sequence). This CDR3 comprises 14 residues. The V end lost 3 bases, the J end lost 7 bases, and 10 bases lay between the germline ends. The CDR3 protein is CASSMGSSNSPLHF. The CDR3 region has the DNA TGTGCCAGTAGTATGGGGTCCAGCAATTCACCCCTCCACTTT. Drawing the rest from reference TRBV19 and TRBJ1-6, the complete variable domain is DGGITQSPKYLFRKEGQNVTLSCEQNLNHDAMYWYRQDPGQGLRLIYYSQIVNDFQKGDIAEGYSVSREKKESFPLTVTSAQKNPTAFYLCASSMGSSNSPLHFGNGTRLTVT.

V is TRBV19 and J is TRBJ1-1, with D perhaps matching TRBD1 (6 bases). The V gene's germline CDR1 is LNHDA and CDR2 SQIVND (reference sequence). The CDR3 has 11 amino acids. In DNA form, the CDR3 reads TGTGGCACAGGGTGGGGGACTGAAGCTTTCTTT. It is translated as CGTGWGTEAFF.

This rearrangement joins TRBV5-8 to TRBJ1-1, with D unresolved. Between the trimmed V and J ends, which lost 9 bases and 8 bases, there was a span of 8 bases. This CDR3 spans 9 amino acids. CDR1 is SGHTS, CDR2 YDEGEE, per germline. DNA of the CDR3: TGTGCCACCCAGTCAGAAGCTTTCTTT. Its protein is CATQSEAFF.

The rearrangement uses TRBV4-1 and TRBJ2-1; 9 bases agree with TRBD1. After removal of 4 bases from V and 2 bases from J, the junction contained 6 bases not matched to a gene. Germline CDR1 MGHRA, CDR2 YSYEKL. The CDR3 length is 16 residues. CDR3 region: CASSRGTGPTYNEQFF. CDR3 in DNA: TGCGCCAGCAGCCGAGGGACAGGGCCTACCTACAATGAGCAGTTCTTC.

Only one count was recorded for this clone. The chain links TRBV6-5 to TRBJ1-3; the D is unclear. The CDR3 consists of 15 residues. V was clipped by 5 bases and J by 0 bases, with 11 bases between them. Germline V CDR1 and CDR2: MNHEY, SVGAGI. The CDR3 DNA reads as TGTGCCAGCAGTGTCGAGGGAACCTCTGGAAACACCATATATTTT. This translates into CASSVEGTSGNTIYF.

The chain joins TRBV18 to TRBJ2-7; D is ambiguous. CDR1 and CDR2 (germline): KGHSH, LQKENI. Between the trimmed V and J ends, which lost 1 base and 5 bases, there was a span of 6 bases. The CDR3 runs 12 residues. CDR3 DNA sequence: TGTGCCAGCTCACCACAAGGAAACGAGCAGTACTTC. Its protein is CASSPQGNEQYF.

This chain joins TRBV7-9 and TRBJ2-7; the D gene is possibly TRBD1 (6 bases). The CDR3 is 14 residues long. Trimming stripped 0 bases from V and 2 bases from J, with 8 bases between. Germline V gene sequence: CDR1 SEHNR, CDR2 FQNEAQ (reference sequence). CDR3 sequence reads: CASSLARGTYEQYF. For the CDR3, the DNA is TGTGCCAGCAGCTTAGCGAGGGGGACCTACGAGCAGTACTTC.

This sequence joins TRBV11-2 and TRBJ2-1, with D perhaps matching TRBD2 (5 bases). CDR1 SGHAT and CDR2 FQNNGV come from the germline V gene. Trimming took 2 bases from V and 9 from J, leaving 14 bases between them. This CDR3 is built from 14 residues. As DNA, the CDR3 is TGTGCCAGCAGCTTACTTAGCGTCTCAGGTGAGCAGTTCTTC. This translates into CASSLLSVSGEQFF.

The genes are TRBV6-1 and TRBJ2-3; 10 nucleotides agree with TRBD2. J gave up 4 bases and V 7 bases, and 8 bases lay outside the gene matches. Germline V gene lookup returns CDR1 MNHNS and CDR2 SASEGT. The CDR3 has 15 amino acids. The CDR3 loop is CASTEASGGADTQYF. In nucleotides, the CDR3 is TGTGCCAGCACCGAAGCTAGCGGGGGCGCAGATACGCAGTATTTT.

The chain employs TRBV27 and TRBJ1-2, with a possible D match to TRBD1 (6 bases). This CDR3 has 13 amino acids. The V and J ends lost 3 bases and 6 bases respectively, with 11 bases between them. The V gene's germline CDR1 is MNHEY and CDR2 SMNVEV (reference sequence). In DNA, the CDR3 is TGTGCCAGCAGTTTTTCAGGGGACCATGGCTACACCTTC. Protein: CASSFSGDHGYTF.

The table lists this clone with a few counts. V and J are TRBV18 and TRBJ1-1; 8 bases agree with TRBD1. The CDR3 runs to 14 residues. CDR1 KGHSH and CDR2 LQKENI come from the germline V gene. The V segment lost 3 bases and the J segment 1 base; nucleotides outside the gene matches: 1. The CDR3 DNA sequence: TGTGCCAGCTCACCCCAGGGGGCGAACACTGAAGCTTTCTTT. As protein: CASSPQGANTEAFF.

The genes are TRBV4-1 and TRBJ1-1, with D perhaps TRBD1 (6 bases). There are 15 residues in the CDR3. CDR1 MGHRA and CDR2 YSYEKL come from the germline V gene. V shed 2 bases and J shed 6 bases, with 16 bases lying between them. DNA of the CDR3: TGCGCCAGCAGCCAACCCGTGAACAGGGCCCCTGAAGCTTTCTTT. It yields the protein CASSQPVNRAPEAFF.

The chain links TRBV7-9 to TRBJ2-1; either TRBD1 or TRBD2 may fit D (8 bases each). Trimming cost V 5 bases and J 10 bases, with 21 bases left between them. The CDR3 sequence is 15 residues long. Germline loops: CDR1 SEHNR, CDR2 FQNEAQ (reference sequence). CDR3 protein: CASSQDRGLGGEQFF. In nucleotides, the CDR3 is TGTGCCAGCAGCCAAGACAGGGGACTAGGTGGCGAGCAGTTCTTC.

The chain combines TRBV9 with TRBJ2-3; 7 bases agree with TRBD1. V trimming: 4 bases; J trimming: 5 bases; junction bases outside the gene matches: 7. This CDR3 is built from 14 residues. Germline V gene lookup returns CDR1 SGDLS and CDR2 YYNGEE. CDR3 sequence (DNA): TGTGCCAGCAGCCAAGACAGGGTGGGAGATACGCAGTATTTT. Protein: CASSQDRVGDTQYF.

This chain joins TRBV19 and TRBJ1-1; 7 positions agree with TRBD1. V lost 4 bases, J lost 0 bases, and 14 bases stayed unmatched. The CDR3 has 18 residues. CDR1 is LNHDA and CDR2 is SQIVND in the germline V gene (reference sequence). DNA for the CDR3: TGTGCCAGTAGTAAATCCTGGACAGGAGGCGGGTTGAACACTGAAGCTTTCTTT. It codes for CASSKSWTGGGLNTEAFF.

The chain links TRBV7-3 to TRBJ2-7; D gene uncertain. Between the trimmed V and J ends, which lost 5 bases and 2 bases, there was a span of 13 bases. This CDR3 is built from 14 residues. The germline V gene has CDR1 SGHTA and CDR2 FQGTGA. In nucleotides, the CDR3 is TGTGCCAGCAGCCTCTACCCGGGCCCCTACGAGCAGTACTTC. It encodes CASSLYPGPYEQYF.

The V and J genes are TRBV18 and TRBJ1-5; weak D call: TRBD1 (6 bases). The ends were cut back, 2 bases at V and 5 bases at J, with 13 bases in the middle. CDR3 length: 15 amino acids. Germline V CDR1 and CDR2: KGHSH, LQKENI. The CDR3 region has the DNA TGTGCCAGCTCACCAAAATTTACAGGGTATCAGCCCCAGCATTTT. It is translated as CASSPKFTGYQPQHF.

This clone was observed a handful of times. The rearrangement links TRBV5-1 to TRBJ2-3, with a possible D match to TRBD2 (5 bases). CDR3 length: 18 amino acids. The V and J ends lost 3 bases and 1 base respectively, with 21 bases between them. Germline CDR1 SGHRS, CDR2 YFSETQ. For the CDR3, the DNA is TGCGCCAGCAGCTCCGCGTCTAATGAGGGATTGGGCACAGATACGCAGTATTTT. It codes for CASSSASNEGLGTDTQYF.

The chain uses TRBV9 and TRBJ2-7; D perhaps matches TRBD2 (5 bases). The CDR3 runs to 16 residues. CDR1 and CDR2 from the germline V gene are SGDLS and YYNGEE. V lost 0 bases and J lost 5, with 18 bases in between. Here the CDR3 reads CASSVAQLAQFDEQYF. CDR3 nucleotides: TGTGCCAGCAGCGTAGCCCAGCTAGCACAATTCGACGAGCAGTACTTC.

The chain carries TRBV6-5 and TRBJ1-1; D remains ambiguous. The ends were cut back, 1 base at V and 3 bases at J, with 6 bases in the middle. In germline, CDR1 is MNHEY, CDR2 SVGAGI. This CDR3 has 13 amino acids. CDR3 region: CASSYWTDTEAFF. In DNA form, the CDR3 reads TGTGCCAGCAGTTACTGGACGGACACTGAAGCTTTCTTT.

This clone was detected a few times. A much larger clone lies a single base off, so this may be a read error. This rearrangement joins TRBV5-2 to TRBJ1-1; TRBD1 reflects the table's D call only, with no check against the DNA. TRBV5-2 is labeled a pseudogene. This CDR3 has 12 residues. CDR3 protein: CASSRPGQEAFF. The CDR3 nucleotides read TGTGCCAGCAGCCGACCGGGACAAGAAGCTTTCTTT.